This TCR beta chain was recovered during a study of T cells after posttransplantation cyclophosphamide. Sequenced by immunoSEQ multiplex PCR; TCRdb stores in-frame clones only, minus some. The specimen has about 5,700 clones, none found just once. This clone was counted many times. Trimming took off 2 bases at V and 10 bases at J, with 9 bases between the two ends. Germline CDR1 reads SGHTA; CDR2 reads FQGTGA. This CDR3 has 12 residues. A marrow graft followed busulfan-fludarabine conditioning, with cyclophosphamide on days +3 and +4. The sequencing here drew on PBMCs, taken after allogeneic stem cell transplant with posttransplant cyclophosphamide. This clonotype was sampled from a male patient aged 60-69 years who received an allogeneic stem cell transplant from a related donor, was CMV-positive, and had no GVHD. Some of these T cells may belong to the graft donor. J is TRBJ2-1 and V is TRBV7-3; the D is unclear. This CDR3 reads CASSLRAAEQFF. The CDR3 nucleotides are TGTGCCAGCAGCTTACGCGCCGCGGAGCAGTTCTTC.